This entry lists 27 T cell receptor beta chains sequenced from one sample in a study of identical twins. MiXCR, run by TCRdb on the 5' RACE reads, gives a single entry per CDR3 protein. Of 400,000 to 500,000 distinct CDR3 sequences in the sample, around 18% were seen once. The sequencing sample was made of naive T cells sorted from blood. Receptors were obtained from a middle-aged man in good health.

This clonotype showed up just a few times. This chain links TRBV2 with TRBJ2-1; 10 nucleotides agree with TRBD2. V was clipped by 4 bases and J by 10 bases; unmatched bases: 4. Germline V gene lookup returns CDR1 SNHLY and CDR2 FYNNEI. This CDR3 has 13 amino acids. This chain's CDR3 is CASSVPSGGEQFF. The CDR3 DNA follows: TGTGCCAGCAGTGTGCCTAGCGGGGGAGAGCAGTTCTTC.

This clonotype was picked up a small number of times. The V and J genes are TRBV6-5 and TRBJ2-7; D gene ambiguous. The CDR3 covers 14 residues. The V gene's germline CDR1 is MNHEY and CDR2 SVGAGI. Between the trimmed V and J ends, which lost 2 bases and 5 bases, there was a span of 13 bases. Here the CDR3 DNA reads TGTGCCAGCAGTTACGGCCTGGAAGGGAACGAGCAGTACTTC. It translates to CASSYGLEGNEQYF.

This clonotype was counted only a few times. The J gene is TRBJ2-7, the V gene TRBV4-2, with 10 nucleotides matching TRBD2. CDR1 and CDR2 (germline): LGHNA, YNFKEQ. The CDR3 is 15 residues long. V lost 0 bases to trimming and J lost 2 bases; unmatched junction nucleotides: 1. The CDR3 nucleotides are TGTGCCAGCAGCCAAGAGCTAGCGGGAGCCTACGAGCAGTACTTC. Its translation: CASSQELAGAYEQYF.

The chain is built from TRBV6-1 and TRBJ2-7; possible D gene TRBD1, 6 bases. The germline V and J ends were trimmed by 6 bases and 6 bases, with 21 bases remaining between them. There are 15 residues in the CDR3. The germline V gene has CDR1 MNHNS and CDR2 SASEGT. CDR3 amino acids: CASSSTGIPSGEQYF. The CDR3 nucleotides are TGTGCCAGCAGCAGTACAGGGATACCTTCCGGCGAGCAGTACTTC.

This clonotype showed up many times. This chain links TRBV2 with TRBJ2-3; maybe TRBD1 (5 bases). V lost 4 bases and J lost 2, with 10 bases in between. Looked up from germline, CDR1 is SNHLY and CDR2 is FYNNEI. The CDR3 contains 14 residues. CDR3: CASSVWGDTDTQYF. The CDR3 nucleotides are TGTGCCAGCAGTGTCTGGGGCGACACAGATACGCAGTATTTT.

This clonotype was recorded a few times. This chain joins TRBV6-2 or TRBV6-3 and TRBJ1-1; D remains unclear. V was cut by 5 bases and J by 2 bases, with 12 bases left in between. This CDR3 contains 14 residues. Per germline, CDR1 MNHEY and CDR2 SVGEGT. The CDR3 loop is CASSMTQSNTEAFF. CDR3 bases: TGTGCCAGCAGTATGACTCAGAGCAACACTGAAGCTTTCTTT.

This clonotype was found many times. The chain joins TRBV4-3 to TRBJ2-3, with 12 positions matching TRBD2. V gave up 1 base and J gave up 0 bases; unmatched junction bases: 8. The CDR3 consists of 19 residues. Germline V gives CDR1 LGHNA, CDR2 YSLEER. The chain's CDR3 is CASSQGSLAGGTSTDTQYF. CDR3 nucleotide sequence: TGCGCCAGCAGCCAAGGGTCACTAGCGGGAGGAACTAGCACAGATACGCAGTATTTT.

J is TRBJ1-1 and V is TRBV12-5; maybe TRBD1 (5 bases). V lost 6 bases and J lost 5, with 13 bases in between. Germline V gene sequence: CDR1 LGHNT, CDR2 FRNRAP. The CDR3 totals 13 residues. The CDR3 sequence is CASGSQGDTEAFF. The CDR3 region has the DNA TGTGCTAGTGGATCCCAGGGAGATACTGAAGCTTTCTTT.

This clonotype was observed a handful of times. The CDR3: CASSQDFRGLREQFF. As DNA, the CDR3 is TGCGCCAGCAGCCAAGATTTTCGGGGCCTAAGGGAGCAGTTCTTC. V is TRBV4-3 and J is TRBJ2-1; tentatively, D is TRBD1 or TRBD2 (5 bases each). Deletions cut 0 bases from V and 10 bases from J, with 16 bases between. CDR1 is LGHNA and CDR2 is YSLEER in the germline V gene. CDR3 size: 15 residues.

There are a few counts of this clonotype. The chain is built from TRBV6-5 and TRBJ2-5, with 10 bases lining up with TRBD2. This CDR3 is 17 amino acids long. V shed 0 bases, J shed 3 bases, and the junction held 7 bases outside the gene matches. Germline V gene lookup returns CDR1 MNHEY and CDR2 SVGAGI. The CDR3 DNA reads as TGTGCCAGCAGTTACTCGAGGCTAGCGGGAGTTGAAGAGACCCAGTACTTC. Protein sequence: CASSYSRLAGVEETQYF.

This clonotype has just a few counts. The chain is built from TRBV5-1 and TRBJ2-3; perhaps TRBD2 as D (5 bases). CDR3 length: 14 residues. The germline V gene encodes CDR1 SGHRS and CDR2 YFSETQ. The ends were cut back, 6 bases at V and 2 bases at J, with 13 bases in the middle. CDR3 sequence (DNA): TGCGCCAGCACCCCTACGGGGTACACAGATACGCAGTATTTT. Translation gives CASTPTGYTDTQYF.

This clonotype occurred many times. V usage is TRBV28 and J usage is TRBJ1-2, with unresolved D. This CDR3 spans 13 amino acids. Trimming took 6 bases from V and 8 from J, leaving 16 bases between them. Germline V gene lookup returns CDR1 MDHEN and CDR2 SYDVKM. CDR3 DNA sequence: TGTGCCAGCAGACGGGGAACCTCTATAGGCTACACCTTC. It codes for CASRRGTSIGYTF.

The J gene is TRBJ2-1, the V gene TRBV20-1, with D unclear. Germline V gives CDR1 DFQATT, CDR2 SNEGSKA (reference sequence). The V end was cut by 6 bases, the J end by 1 base, with 13 bases between. The CDR3 is made up of 14 amino acids. The CDR3 spells CSAHDLGSYNEQFF. In DNA, the CDR3 is TGCAGTGCCCATGACTTGGGTTCCTACAATGAGCAGTTCTTC.

The V and J genes are TRBV12-3 or TRBV12-4 and TRBJ2-5, with a possible D match to TRBD1 (6 bases). Trimming left V 6 bases short and J 1 base short, with 12 bases between. The CDR3 has 14 residues. CDR3 sequence: CASSWGTSQETQYF. The CDR3, as DNA: TGTGCCAGCAGCTGGGGGACAAGCCAAGAGACCCAGTACTTC.

This clonotype appeared a few times. CDR3 protein: CSAPPTENTEAFF. The CDR3, as DNA: TGCAGTGCCCCCCCGACAGAGAACACTGAAGCTTTCTTT. The gene calls are TRBV20-1 and TRBJ1-1; possible D gene TRBD1, 5 bases. Germline CDR1 DFQATT, CDR2 SNEGSKA (reference sequence). V was pared by 6 bases and J by 1 base, with 12 bases between. This CDR3 is built from 13 residues.

The V and J genes are TRBV11-2 and TRBJ2-6; D may correspond to TRBD1 or TRBD2 (5 bases each). Germline-derived CDR1 and CDR2 are SGHAT and FQNNGV. V dropped 4 bases and J dropped 0 bases, with 13 bases sitting between them. The CDR3 extends over 17 amino acids. For the CDR3, the DNA is TGTGCCAGCAGCTCGAGGGACCGAGACTCTGGGGCCAACGTCCTGACTTTC. This gives the protein CASSSRDRDSGANVLTF.

This clonotype appeared a few times. The V call is TRBV6-1, the J call TRBJ1-3, with TRBD1 matching 7 bases. The trim removed 6 bases at V and 4 bases at J, leaving 6 bases unmatched. CDR1 is MNHNS, CDR2 SASEGT, per germline. This CDR3 spans 14 amino acids. CDR3 sequence: CASSSDRVGNTIYF. For the CDR3, the DNA is TGTGCCAGCAGCTCCGACAGGGTGGGAAACACCATATATTTT.

This sequence joins TRBV7-2 and TRBJ1-5, with TRBD1 as a possible D gene (5 bases). In germline, CDR1 is SGHTA, CDR2 FQGNSA. V shed 3 bases and J shed 8 bases, with 11 bases lying between them. The CDR3 has 13 amino acids. The CDR3, as DNA: TGTGCCAGCAGCTTGGGGCAGGGCAAGCCCCAGCATTTT. This translates into CASSLGQGKPQHF.

In its sample, this clonotype was seen a few times. The DNA for the CDR3 is TGTGCCAGCAGTTTACTCAGTAATGAAAAACTGTTTTTT. Amino acid sequence: CASSLLSNEKLFF. The chain has TRBV12-3 or TRBV12-4 and TRBJ1-4; D gene uncertain. Trimming took 2 bases from V and 4 from J, leaving 5 bases between them. The CDR3 runs 13 residues.

There are a few counts of this clonotype. This chain uses TRBV27 with TRBJ2-3; D unresolved. Between the trimmed V and J ends, which lost 0 bases and 4 bases, there was a span of 8 bases. The CDR3 is made up of 14 amino acids. Germline CDR1 MNHEY, CDR2 SMNVEV (reference sequence). In nucleotides, the CDR3 is TGTGCCAGCAGTTTATCCCCGCAGGCAGATACGCAGTATTTT. Protein: CASSLSPQADTQYF.

This clonotype was detected many times. The genes are TRBV11-2 and TRBJ2-7, with 9 bases fitting TRBD1. The CDR3 sequence is 17 residues long. V lost 0 bases, J lost 2 bases, and 8 bases stayed unmatched. In germline, CDR1 is SGHAT, CDR2 FQNNGV. CDR3 nucleotides: TGTGCCAGCAGCTTAGATGTTCTCGGGACAGGGACCTACGAGCAGTACTTC. Translated: CASSLDVLGTGTYEQYF. The full variable domain, its missing parts supplied by reference TRBV11-2 and TRBJ2-7, is EAGVAQSPRYKIIEKRQSVAFWCNPISGHATLYWYQQILGQGPKLLIQFQNNGVVDDSQLPKDRFSAERLKGVDSTLKIQPAKLEDSAVYLCASSLDVLGTGTYEQYFGPGTRLTVT.

CDR3 coding DNA: TGTGCCAGCAGCCAAGATCACCGGGGAGGGGGATCCTACAATGAGCAGTTCTTC. Translated: CASSQDHRGGGSYNEQFF. The rearrangement links TRBV4-2 to TRBJ2-1, with a tentative D call TRBD2 (7 bases). In germline, CDR1 is LGHNA, CDR2 YNFKEQ. The CDR3 runs 18 residues. Trimming shortened V by 0 bases and J by 1 base, and 16 bases separated the two germline ends.

The J gene is TRBJ1-5, the V gene TRBV13, with TRBD1 as a possible D gene (5 bases). Trimming left V 7 bases short and J 7 bases short, with 14 bases between. CDR3 size: 13 residues. CDR1 and CDR2 (germline): PRHDT, FYEKMQ (reference sequence). DNA of the CDR3: TGTGCCAGCATTTACAGGTTCAACCAGCCCCAGCATTTT. Translated: CASIYRFNQPQHF.

The chain joins TRBV29-1 to TRBJ1-2; no clear D. Trimming removed 5 bases at V and 4 bases at J, with 14 bases between. The CDR3 runs 13 residues. The germline V gene has CDR1 SQVTM and CDR2 ANQGSEA. CDR3 sequence: CSVSYGGSYGYTF. In nucleotides, the CDR3 is TGCAGCGTTTCGTACGGTGGAAGCTATGGCTACACCTTC. Full variable domain (outside the CDR3, taken from reference TRBV29-1 and TRBJ1-2): SAVISQKPSRDICQRGTSLTIQCQVDSQVTMMFWYRQQPGQSLTLIATANQGSEATYESGFVIDKFPISRPNLTFSTLTVSNMSPEDSSIYLCSVSYGGSYGYTFGSGTRLTVV.

The CDR3 DNA reads as TGTGCCACCAGCAGAGTCCCTCATCACGAGCAGTACTTC. Translated, it gives CATSRVPHHEQYF. This chain links TRBV15 with TRBJ2-7; D is unresolved. V lost 1 base to trimming and J lost 5 bases, with 9 bases between them. The CDR3 loop spans 13 amino acids. Germline lookup yields CDR1 LNHNV and CDR2 YYDKDF (reference sequence).

This chain links TRBV20-1 with TRBJ2-5, with 12 bases identical to TRBD2. This CDR3 comprises 15 residues. Germline trimming cut 3 bases from V and 4 bases from J; bases unmatched to any gene: 6. Germline V gene lookup returns CDR1 DFQATT and CDR2 SNEGSKA (reference sequence). The CDR3 is CSASSTSGSIETQYF. Written as DNA, the CDR3 is TGCAGTGCTAGCTCGACTAGCGGGAGTATAGAGACCCAGTACTTC.

This clonotype was counted between two and nine times. The chain employs TRBV12-3 or TRBV12-4 and TRBJ2-7, with 12 bases aligning to TRBD2. Trimming removed 5 bases from V and 2 bases from J; junction bases left unmatched: 10. CDR3 length: 17 amino acids. CDR3 protein: CASSLSGTSGSPYEQYF. DNA of the CDR3: TGTGCCAGCAGTCTATCCGGGACTAGCGGGTCCCCCTACGAGCAGTACTTC.